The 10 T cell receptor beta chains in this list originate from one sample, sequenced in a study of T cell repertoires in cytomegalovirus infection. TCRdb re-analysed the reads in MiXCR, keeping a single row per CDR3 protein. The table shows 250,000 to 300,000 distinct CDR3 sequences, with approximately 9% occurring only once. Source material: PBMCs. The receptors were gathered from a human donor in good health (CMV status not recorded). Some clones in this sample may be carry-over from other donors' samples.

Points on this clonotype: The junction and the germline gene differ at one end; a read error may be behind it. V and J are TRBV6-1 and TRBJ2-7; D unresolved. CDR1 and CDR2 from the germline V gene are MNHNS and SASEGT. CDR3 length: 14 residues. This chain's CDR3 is CASSEAMDGYGQYF. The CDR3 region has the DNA TGTGCCAGCAGTGAAGCTATGGATGGGTACGGGCAGTACTTC.

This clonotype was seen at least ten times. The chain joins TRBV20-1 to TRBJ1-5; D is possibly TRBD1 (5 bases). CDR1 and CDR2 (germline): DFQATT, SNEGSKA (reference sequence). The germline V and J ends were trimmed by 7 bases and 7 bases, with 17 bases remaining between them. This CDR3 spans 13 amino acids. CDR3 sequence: CSVKEGDGQPQHF. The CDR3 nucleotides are TGCAGTGTTAAGGAAGGGGACGGGCAGCCCCAGCATTTT.

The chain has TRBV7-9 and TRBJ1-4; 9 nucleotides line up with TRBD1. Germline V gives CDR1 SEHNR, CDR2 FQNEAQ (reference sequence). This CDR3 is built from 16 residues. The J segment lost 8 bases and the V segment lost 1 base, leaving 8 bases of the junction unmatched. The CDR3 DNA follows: TGTGCCAGCAGCTTAGAACCACAGGGGGCCGGAGAAAAACTGTTTTTT. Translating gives CASSLEPQGAGEKLFF. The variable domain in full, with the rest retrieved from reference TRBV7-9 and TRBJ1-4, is DTGVSQNPRHKITKRGQNVTFRCDPISEHNRLYWYRQTLGQGPEFLTYFQNEAQLEKSRLLSDRFSAERPKGSFSTLEIQRTEQGDSAMYLCASSLEPQGAGEKLFFGSGTQLSVL.

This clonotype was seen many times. As DNA, the CDR3 is TGTGCCAGCAGTTTCGACAGCTCGAATCAGCCCCAGCATTTT. This translates into CASSFDSSNQPQHF. This chain links TRBV28 with TRBJ1-5; a weak D match, TRBD1 (5 bases). V dropped 3 bases and J dropped 4 bases, with 10 bases sitting between them. Germline V CDR1 and CDR2: MDHEN, SYDVKM. The CDR3 spans 14 residues.

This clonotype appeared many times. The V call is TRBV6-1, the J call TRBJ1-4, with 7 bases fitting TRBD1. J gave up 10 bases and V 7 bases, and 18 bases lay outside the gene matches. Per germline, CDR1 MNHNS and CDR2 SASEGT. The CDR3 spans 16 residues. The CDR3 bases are TGTGCCAGCACTAACTCCGAAGGGACAGTTCCTCTAAAACTGTTTTTT. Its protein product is CASTNSEGTVPLKLFF.

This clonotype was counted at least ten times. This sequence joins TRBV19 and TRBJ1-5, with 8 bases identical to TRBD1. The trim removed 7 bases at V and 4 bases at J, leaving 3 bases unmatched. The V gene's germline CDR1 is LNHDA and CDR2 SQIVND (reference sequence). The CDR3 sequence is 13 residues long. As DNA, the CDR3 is TGTGCCAGTAAACGGACAGGGAATCAGCCCCAGCATTTT. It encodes CASKRTGNQPQHF.

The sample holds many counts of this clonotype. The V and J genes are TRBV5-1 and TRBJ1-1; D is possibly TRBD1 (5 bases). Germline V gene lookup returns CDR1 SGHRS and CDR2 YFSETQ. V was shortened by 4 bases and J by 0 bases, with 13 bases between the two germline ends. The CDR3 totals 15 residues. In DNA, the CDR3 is TGCGCCAGCAGCATGGGACTTTTCATGAACACTGAAGCTTTCTTT. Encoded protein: CASSMGLFMNTEAFF.

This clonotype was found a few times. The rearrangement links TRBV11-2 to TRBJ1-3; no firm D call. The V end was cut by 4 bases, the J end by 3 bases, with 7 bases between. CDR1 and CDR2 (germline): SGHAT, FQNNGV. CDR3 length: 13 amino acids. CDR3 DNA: TGTGCCAGCAGCTGGGTGGGTGGAAACACCATATATTTT. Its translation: CASSWVGGNTIYF.

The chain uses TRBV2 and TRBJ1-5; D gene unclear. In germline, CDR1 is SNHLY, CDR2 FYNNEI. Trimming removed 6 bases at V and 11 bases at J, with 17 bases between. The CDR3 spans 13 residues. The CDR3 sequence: CASSLTVERTQHF. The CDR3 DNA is TGTGCCAGCAGCCTCACGGTCGAACGGACCCAGCATTTT.

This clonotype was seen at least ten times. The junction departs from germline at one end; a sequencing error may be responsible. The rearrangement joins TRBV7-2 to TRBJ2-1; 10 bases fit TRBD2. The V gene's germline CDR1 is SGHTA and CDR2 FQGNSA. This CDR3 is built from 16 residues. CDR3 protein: CASSLASGGEYTEQFF. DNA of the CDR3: TGTGCCAGCAGCTTAGCGAGCGGGGGGGAGTACACTGAGCAGTTCTTC.